This TCR beta chain was sequenced in a study of blood T cells in healthy people across ages (dated by TCRdb to the mid-2010s). About the full investigation: Template switching captured roughly one uniquely barcoded TCR beta cDNA molecule per two T cells in model experiments. Using the same blood draw, the study looked at two additional independent replicas of 1 million unique cDNA reads for two donors, one aged 18 to 30 and the other aged 80 or older. Four age groups were formed from the donors: young (average approximately 16 years), middle-aged (around 40), aged (roughly 56) and long-lived (around 82). Using deep sequencing normalized with unique cDNA molecular identifiers, the study measured how TCR beta repertoire diversity changes with age. To avoid experimental bias, donors of different ages were distributed randomly across sequencing lanes.

Libraries were built with 5' RACE. The sequencer was an Illumina HiSeq 2500. A second PCR of roughly 6 to 12 cycles was run with a J-beta primer mix and a sample-barcoded 5' primer. Each TCR beta cDNA molecule received a unique molecular identifier from a template-switch 5' adaptor carrying 12 random nucleotides. Each sample yielded at least 3 million CDR3-containing paired-end reads. The Mint cDNA synthesis kit, primed by a TRBC-specific oligonucleotide, was used to synthesize first-strand cDNA from all RNA. After uracil-DNA glycosylase treatment, a first 18-cycle PCR used universal primers M1SS and BC2_uni_R on all cDNA. As for the authors' bioinformatics: For normalization, 1 million high-quality reads were randomly selected from each sample, with every read carrying a distinct molecular identifier. Reads sharing molecular identifiers were discarded rather than binned into consensus sequences. MiTCR, set to a Q25 quality threshold and the strictest error-elimination algorithm, was used for CDR3 identification, clonotype clustering and error correction. Lower-bound total TCR beta diversity was estimated with a nonparametric unseen species model using Euler transformation. TCRdb passed the public sequencing reads through fastp at Q25 and MiXCR, retaining productive beta sequences. Identical CDR3 protein sequences are pooled into one entry, listed with their most common genes and DNA. The V and J calls and clone size come from TCRdb's table, not from the authors' own analysis. The sample contains about 1.7 million distinct CDR3 sequences, 25% to 30% of them found a single time. The ten largest make up around 7.7% of the sample.

This clonotype was counted many times. The antigen it binds to is not known. No quality values exist for individual bases; no much larger clone is one base distant. The donors were some 36 Caucasian individuals from Russia, aged roughly 6 to 100 years, who were systemically healthy. Each donor gave around 9.8 milliliters of peripheral blood, collected into EDTA-treated Vacutainer tubes. Ficoll-Paque density-gradient centrifugation was used to isolate PBMCs, with at least 6 million per sample. Total RNA was extracted from PBMCs with Trizol reagent, with at least 6 micrograms obtained per sample. Naive CD45RAhigh/CD27high T cell percentages were measured by flow cytometry on a PBMC aliquot from every donor. The CDR1 and CDR2 encoded by the germline V gene are SGHRS and YFSETQ. Trimming takes 4 bases from V and 6 bases from J, and the germline ends sit 11 bases apart. The CDR3 runs 13 amino acids, cysteine and phenylalanine included. This entry keeps only the CDR3 DNA: 39 bases, framed from base 1.

On the study overall, not on this receptor specifically: Estimates of total diversity based on one million sequenced T cells were regarded as lower bounds and as underestimates. Observed TCR beta diversity per million T cells fell roughly linearly with age, and a significant reduction was already apparent by age around 40. Observed TCR beta diversity correlated strongly with the percentage of naive T cells measured by flow cytometry. The long-lived group showed more naive CD4+ T cells, fewer expanded clones and increased TCR diversity than the aged group, suggesting age selection. Because the CMV infection status of the donors was unknown, age-related changes in expanded clonotypes may potentially have been confounded. Because profiling used bulk unsorted PBMCs, naive and antigen-experienced compartments could not be compared conclusively.

The TCR comes from a woman aged 25 to 45 in good health. Sequencing input: blood. The chain joins TRBV5-1 to TRBJ2-1, with an unclear D gene assignment. The nucleotide sequence is TGCGCCAGCAGCATCCGACAAGGCAATGAGCAGTTCTTC. It encodes CASSIRQGNEQFF.